The 25 T cell receptor beta chains in this list originate from one sample, sequenced in a study of blood T cell repertoires in COVID-19. Libraries were prepared by immunoSEQ multiplex PCR; TCRdb keeps only in-frame clonotypes and omits some of them. The table includes around 110,000 clones, 80% to 90% detected once. Material for sequencing was peripheral blood. The receptors come from a man aged 40-49 years with active or convalescent COVID-19.

The rearrangement joins TRBV15 to TRBJ2-5; D remains unclear. Trimming pared 0 bases from V and 7 bases from J, leaving 9 bases between. The CDR3 runs to 13 residues. Germline CDR1 is LNHNV and CDR2 is YYDKDF (reference sequence). The CDR3 spells CATSRDSFVTQYF. The CDR3 DNA reads TGTGCCACCAGCAGAGATAGCTTCGTGACCCAGTACTTC.

This clone has only one observation. The gene calls are TRBV10-3 and TRBJ2-3; D might be TRBD1 (6 bases). This CDR3 is 14 amino acids long. Trimming pared 4 bases from V and 5 bases from J, leaving 13 bases between. Germline CDR1 is ENHRY and CDR2 is SYGVKD. CDR3 residues: CAISVKAGVDTQYF. CDR3 DNA sequence: TGTGCCATCAGTGTAAAGGCAGGGGTAGATACGCAGTATTTT.

The chain couples TRBV27 to TRBJ2-7; TRBD1 matches at 10 bases. V trimming: 5 bases; J trimming: 3 bases; junction bases outside the gene matches: 4. Germline CDR1 is MNHEY and CDR2 is SMNVEV (reference sequence). The CDR3 is 14 residues long. The CDR3 spells CASSARDRGYEQYF. CDR3 coding DNA: TGTGCCAGCAGTGCTCGGGACAGGGGCTACGAGCAGTACTTC.

The rearrangement links TRBV24-1 to TRBJ1-2; 7 bases are a match to TRBD1. The junction had 8 bases not matched to a gene; V was cut back by 4 bases and J by 4 bases. The CDR3 extends over 15 amino acids. Germline loops: CDR1 KGHDR, CDR2 SFDVKD. The CDR3 nucleotides are TGTGCCACCAGTGACGCGGCCGGGACAGTCTATGGCTACACCTTC. Amino acids: CATSDAAGTVYGYTF.

The chain is built from TRBV6-5 and TRBJ2-3; D unresolved. The ends were cut back, 2 bases at V and 1 base at J, with 4 bases in the middle. Looked up from germline, CDR1 is MNHEY and CDR2 is SVGAGI. The CDR3 has 13 residues. In DNA form, the CDR3 reads TGTGCCAGCAGTTACAGCGGCACAGATACGCAGTATTTT. It translates to CASSYSGTDTQYF.

This chain links TRBV3-1 (or the pseudogene TRBV3-2) with TRBJ1-6; D may be TRBD1 (6 bases). CDR3 length: 14 residues. CDR1 LGHDT and CDR2 YNNKEL come from the germline V gene (reference sequence). V was clipped by 4 bases and J by 6 bases, with 10 bases between them. The DNA of the CDR3 is TGTGCCAGCAGCCCCGGGACAATTAATTCACCCCTCCACTTT. Its protein is CASSPGTINSPLHF.

V usage is TRBV6-2 or TRBV6-3 and J usage is TRBJ2-3, with TRBD2 matching over 7 bases. V shed 4 bases, J shed 3 bases, and the junction held 10 bases outside the gene matches. The length of the CDR3 is 16 residues. Per the germline V gene, CDR1 is MNHEY and CDR2 is SVGEGT. The CDR3 sequence is CASSSVSGGGTDTQYF. CDR3 sequence (DNA): TGTGCCAGCAGTTCGGTCTCGGGAGGAGGTACAGATACGCAGTATTTT.

The chain links TRBV19 to TRBJ1-1; no clear D gene. This CDR3 has 11 amino acids. CDR1 and CDR2 from the germline V gene are LNHDA and SQIVND (reference sequence). The V and J ends lost 7 bases and 3 bases respectively, with 6 bases between them. CDR3 amino acids: CASMSDTEAFF. The CDR3 DNA follows: TGTGCCAGTATGTCGGACACTGAAGCTTTCTTT.

This sequence joins TRBV5-4 and TRBJ1-6, with TRBD1 matching 8 bases. The CDR3 runs to 14 residues. Germline V lookup: CDR1 SGHNT, CDR2 YYREEE (reference sequence). The J segment lost 7 bases and the V segment lost 4 bases, leaving 4 bases of the junction unmatched. CDR3 DNA: TGTGCCAGCAGCGCGGACAGGGTGAATTCACCCCTCCACTTT. The encoded protein is CASSADRVNSPLHF.

V usage is TRBV7-9 and J usage is TRBJ2-1, with a possible D match to TRBD2 (5 bases). Germline CDR1 SEHNR, CDR2 FQNEAQ (reference sequence). The V end was cut by 6 bases, the J end by 9 bases, with 15 bases between. CDR3 length equals 13 residues. CDR3 in amino acids: CASSQRVEGEQFF. CDR3 coding DNA: TGTGCCAGCAGTCAGCGCGTCGAGGGTGAGCAGTTCTTC.

The J gene is TRBJ1-5, the V gene TRBV18, with 9 bases fitting TRBD1. Germline V gene data show CDR1 as KGHSH and CDR2 as LQKENI. V was clipped by 5 bases and J by 0 bases; unmatched bases: 5. This CDR3 comprises 16 residues. In nucleotides, the CDR3 is TGTGCCAGCTCATCAAACAGGGGGCCTAGCAATCAGCCCCAGCATTTT. It specifies CASSSNRGPSNQPQHF.

This clone was seen a single time. This chain connects TRBV6-5 to TRBJ2-3, with D maybe TRBD1 (6 bases). This CDR3 is built from 14 residues. Germline values: CDR1 MNHEY, CDR2 SVGAGI. The germline V and J ends were trimmed by 3 bases and 6 bases, with 13 bases remaining between them. The CDR3 bases are TGTGCCAGCAGTTATGAGTCAGGGGCGGATACGCAGTATTTT. As protein: CASSYESGADTQYF.

The rearrangement uses TRBV7-2 and TRBJ2-5; 8 bases fit TRBD2. The CDR3 spans 14 residues. Germline V gene sequence: CDR1 SGHTA, CDR2 FQGNSA. The J segment lost 5 bases and the V segment lost 6 bases, leaving 8 bases of the junction unmatched. The CDR3 sequence: CASRAGVYLETQYF. The DNA for the CDR3 is TGTGCCAGCAGAGCGGGAGTTTACCTGGAGACCCAGTACTTC. Using reference TRBV7-2 and TRBJ2-5 for the parts outside the CDR3, the full variable domain is GAGVSQSPSNKVTEKGKDVELRCDPISGHTALYWYRQSLGQGLEFLIYFQGNSAPDKSGLPSDRFSAERTGGSVSTLTIQRTQQEDSAVYLCASRAGVYLETQYFGPGTRLLVL.

The V gene is TRBV7-2, the J gene TRBJ2-1, with 14 bases that match TRBD2. CDR1 and CDR2 from the germline V gene are SGHTA and FQGNSA. V was clipped by 10 bases and J by 2 bases; unmatched bases: 13. This CDR3 has 18 amino acids. The CDR3 region has the DNA TGTGCCACACCACCGGGACTAGCGGGAGAAGTGACCTACAATGAGCAGTTCTTC. Protein product: CATPPGLAGEVTYNEQFF.

This sequence joins TRBV10-1 and TRBJ2-1, with D possibly matching TRBD2 (6 bases). With 5 bases removed from V and 6 bases from J, the gap between germline ends came to 11 bases. This CDR3 contains 13 residues. From germline, CDR1 is WNHNN and CDR2 SYGVQD (reference sequence). The DNA for the CDR3 is TGCGCCAGCAGTCCGGGAGTAGTCAATGAGCAGTTCTTC. Translation: CASSPGVVNEQFF.

The V gene is TRBV2, the J gene TRBJ2-7, with 11 nucleotides matching TRBD2. This CDR3 has 14 residues. V lost 4 bases, J lost 7 bases, and 6 bases stayed unmatched. Germline-derived CDR1 and CDR2 are SNHLY and FYNNEI. CDR3 region: CASSGTSGSLEQYF. The CDR3 DNA reads TGTGCCAGCAGTGGAACTAGCGGGAGTTTAGAGCAGTACTTC.

This chain connects TRBV4-1 to TRBJ1-1; D might be TRBD1 (5 bases). The germline CDR1 and CDR2 sequences are MGHRA and YSYEKL. V was pared by 1 base and J by 4 bases, with 10 bases between. This CDR3 is 14 amino acids long. In nucleotides, the CDR3 is TGCGCCAGCAGCCAAGGGGACTGGAGCACTGAAGCTTTCTTT. Residues: CASSQGDWSTEAFF.

This chain connects TRBV27 to TRBJ2-1, with 8 nucleotides matching TRBD2. The CDR3 has 17 amino acids. Germline-derived CDR1 and CDR2 are MNHEY and SMNVEV (reference sequence). Trimming at V came to 4 bases and at J to 5 bases, leaving 13 bases not matched to a gene. The CDR3 sequence: CASSSRLATKNNNEQFF. CDR3 DNA sequence: TGTGCCAGCAGTTCACGACTAGCGACAAAGAACAACAATGAGCAGTTCTTC.

With respect to this clone: Distinct nucleotide sequences in the sample also encode this CDR3. This sequence joins TRBV28 and TRBJ1-1; a weak D match, TRBD1 (6 bases). CDR3 length: 14 residues. Trimming took 3 bases from V and 0 from J, leaving 8 bases between them. Germline V CDR1 and CDR2: MDHEN, SYDVKM. CDR3 sequence reads: CASSLGAMNTEAFF. CDR3 coding DNA: TGTGCCAGCAGTTTGGGGGCTATGAACACTGAAGCTTTCTTT.

The chain recombines TRBV29-1 with TRBJ2-7, with TRBD1 matching over 8 bases. This CDR3 has 12 residues. V was clipped by 4 bases and J by 2 bases; unmatched bases: 1. CDR1 and CDR2 (germline): SQVTM, ANQGSEA. The CDR3 is CSVAQGAYEQYF. CDR3 DNA: TGCAGCGTTGCACAGGGGGCCTACGAGCAGTACTTC.

The chain carries TRBV7-3 and TRBJ2-5, with 9 bases lining up with TRBD2. The CDR3 is made up of 14 amino acids. Losses at the gene ends were 3 bases for V and 5 bases for J; bases not matched to a gene: 4. Germline CDR1 reads SGHTA; CDR2 reads FQGTGA. The CDR3 sequence: CASSFGTSRETQYF. CDR3 bases: TGTGCCAGCAGCTTCGGGACTAGCAGGGAGACCCAGTACTTC.

CDR3 bases: TGTGCCAGCAGCTTAATGGGGCTAGCGGGAGGGAAGGATACGCAGTATTTT. Translation gives CASSLMGLAGGKDTQYF. The genes are TRBV7-9 and TRBJ2-3, with 12 bases identical to TRBD2. The CDR3 sequence is 17 residues long. Germline assignment: CDR1 SEHNR and CDR2 FQNEAQ (reference sequence). V shed 2 bases and J 6 bases; nucleotides not matched to a gene: 9.

The J gene is TRBJ1-6, the V gene TRBV28; TRBD1 matches at 9 bases. Per the germline V gene, CDR1 is MDHEN and CDR2 is SYDVKM. The J segment lost 8 bases and the V segment lost 2 bases, leaving 4 bases of the junction unmatched. The CDR3 runs 15 residues. The CDR3 region is CASSLGDRVDSPLHF. For the CDR3, the DNA is TGTGCCAGCAGTTTAGGGGACAGGGTGGATTCACCCCTCCACTTT.

This clone has just one count. The chain recombines TRBV30 with TRBJ1-5; 9 bases are shared with TRBD1. Germline CDR1 reads GTSNPN; CDR2 reads SVGIG (reference sequence). The CDR3 sequence is 18 residues long. V dropped 3 bases and J dropped 1; count of bases not matched to a gene: 13. The CDR3 here is CAWSHSPGTGSSNQPQHF. The CDR3 region has the DNA TGTGCCTGGAGCCACTCACCCGGGACAGGGAGCAGCAATCAGCCCCAGCATTTT.

CDR3 coding DNA: TGTGCCAGCAGTTGGGGAGGGGAGACCTACGAGCAGTACTTC. This encodes CASSWGGETYEQYF. The chain employs TRBV3-1 (or the pseudogene TRBV3-2) and TRBJ2-7; 7 nucleotides agree with TRBD2. Germline values: CDR1 LGHDT, CDR2 YNNKEL (reference sequence). The length of the CDR3 is 14 residues. The junction had 7 bases not matched to a gene; V was cut back by 6 bases and J by 2 bases.